This entry describes one T cell receptor (beta chain). As to treatment: randomized to nivolumab then ipilimumab (arm A) or the reverse (arm B). Sorted cells were live CD3+CD8+, lacking CD19 and CD56, from PBMCs. The data stem from a study of sequential checkpoint blockade in melanoma. Study-wide context: First-line arms were nivolumab then ipilimumab, or the reverse, randomized 1:1. Both treatment sequences were followed by maintenance nivolumab.

Assay: immunoSEQ multiplex PCR; the TCRdb copy retains only in-frame clones and omits some. The sample gives under 25,000 clones, around 82% of which show up once; under 14% is in the top ten. The sample consisted of CD8+ T cells sorted from blood (inferred from file names), taken from a patient given nivolumab and ipilimumab in sequence. The receptor comes from a human donor with melanoma.

The CDR3 reads CASSPPGLSSYNEQFF. The CDR3 DNA reads as TGTGCCAGCTCACCACCGGGACTGAGCTCCTACAATGAGCAGTTCTTC. The J gene is TRBJ2-1, the V gene TRBV18, with a weak D call TRBD2 (6 bases). This CDR3 has 16 amino acids. The V and J ends lost 0 bases and 0 bases respectively, with 9 bases between them. Germline V gives CDR1 KGHSH, CDR2 LQKENI.